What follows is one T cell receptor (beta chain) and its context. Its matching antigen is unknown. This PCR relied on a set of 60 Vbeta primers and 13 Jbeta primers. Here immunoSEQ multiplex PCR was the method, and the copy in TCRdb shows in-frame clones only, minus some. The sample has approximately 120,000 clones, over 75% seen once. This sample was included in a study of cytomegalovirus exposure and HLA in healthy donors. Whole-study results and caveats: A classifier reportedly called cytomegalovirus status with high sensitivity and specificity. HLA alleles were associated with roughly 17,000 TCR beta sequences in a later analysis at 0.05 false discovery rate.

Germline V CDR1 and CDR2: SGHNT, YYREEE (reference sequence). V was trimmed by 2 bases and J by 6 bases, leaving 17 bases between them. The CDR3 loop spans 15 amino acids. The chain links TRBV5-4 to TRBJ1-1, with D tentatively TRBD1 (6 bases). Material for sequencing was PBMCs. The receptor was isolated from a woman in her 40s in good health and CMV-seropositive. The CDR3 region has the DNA TGTGCCAGCAGCTTAGACAGGTTCTTCCGCCCTGAAGCTTTCTTT. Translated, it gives CASSLDRFFRPEAFF.